This TCR beta chain was sequenced in a study of T cells after posttransplantation cyclophosphamide. Whole-study results and caveats: Tissue-infiltrating T cells from skin or gut overlapped little with blood T cells.

Remarks on this clone: Its target is unknown.

V gave up 3 bases and J gave up 3 bases; unmatched junction bases: 0. The CDR3 covers 14 residues. Germline V lookup: CDR1 SGHRS, CDR2 YFSETQ. TCRdb's copy holds only in-frame clones and misses some; the assay was immunoSEQ multiplex PCR. The repertoire has tens of thousands of clones, approximately 85% of them found once; the top ten carry 6.3%. The chain employs TRBV5-1 and TRBJ2-6; 7 bases align to TRBD1. This TCR was recovered from a woman between 55 and 75 years old with a blood cancer, CMV-positive, and with a related stem cell donor. Source material: PBMCs. In DNA form, the CDR3 reads TGCGCCAGCAGCTCAGGGGGTGGGGCCAACGTCCTGACTTTC. It is translated as CASSSGGGANVLTF.